The 10 T cell receptor beta chains listed next were all sequenced from one sample in a study of T cells in Graves' hyperthyroidism and ophthalmopathy. Amplification of TCR beta CDR3 regions was performed using RNA transcripts as template. HTBI primers were the set used in a first-round RT-PCR of the TCR CDR3. TCRdb re-called the multiplex PCR reads with MiXCR, one entry per CDR3 protein. This sample yields 200,000 to 250,000 distinct CDR3 sequences, of which approximately 16% are seen a single time; around 26% belongs to the top ten. The sample was blood. All receptors derive from a woman under 30 with Graves' ophthalmopathy.

This clonotype was recorded at least ten times. The CDR3 region has the DNA TGTGCCAGCAGACTAGACAGGGAATTTCCCTACGAGCAGTACTTC. Its translation is CASRLDREFPYEQYF. The chain employs TRBV28 and TRBJ2-7; 7 nucleotides align to TRBD1. V lost 6 bases and J lost 2; bases outside the gene matches: 10. The germline V gene has CDR1 MDHEN and CDR2 SYDVKM. The CDR3 covers 15 residues.

This clonotype occurred many times. This rearrangement joins TRBV19 to TRBJ1-1; D not certain. This CDR3 has 12 amino acids. V was clipped by 1 base and J by 11 bases, with 11 bases between them. Per the germline V gene, CDR1 is LNHDA and CDR2 is SQIVND (reference sequence). CDR3 in DNA: TGTGCCAGTAGTATAGGAGGGAACGAGGCTTTCTTT. Its translation is CASSIGGNEAFF.

This clonotype was recorded many times. The CDR3 spells CASSEQGHEKLFF. The DNA for the CDR3 is TGTGCCAGCAGTGAACAGGGTCATGAAAAACTGTTTTTT. This chain uses TRBV2 with TRBJ1-4; possibly TRBD1 for D (5 bases). CDR3 size: 13 residues. Trimming cost V 2 bases and J 6 bases, with 7 bases left between them. The germline gives CDR1 SNHLY, CDR2 FYNNEI.

In this sample, this clonotype turned up many times. The chain joins TRBV5-8 to TRBJ1-4; D is uncertain. This CDR3 region has 15 residues. Germline-derived CDR1 and CDR2 are SGHTS and YDEGEE. V lost 0 bases to trimming and J lost 2 bases, with 8 bases between them. CDR3 in DNA: TGTGCCAGCAGCTTGGGCCAAGGTACTAATGAAAAACTGTTTTTT. Translated: CASSLGQGTNEKLFF.

The chain links TRBV6-2 or TRBV6-3 to TRBJ1-1, with TRBD1 identical over 7 bases. V lost 0 bases, J lost 6 bases, and 10 bases stayed unmatched. The germline CDR1 and CDR2 sequences are MNHEY and SVGEGT. The CDR3 totals 16 residues. For the CDR3, the DNA is TGTGCCAGCAGTTACTCCCTAGAGGGGGCGAGTGCTGAAGCTTTCTTT. Its protein is CASSYSLEGASAEAFF.

This clonotype came up many times. This chain joins TRBV7-3 and TRBJ2-7; no clear D gene. Germline V gives CDR1 SGHTA, CDR2 FQGTGA. V was trimmed by 2 bases and J by 3 bases, leaving 8 bases between them. The CDR3 is 13 residues long. CDR3 in amino acids: CASSLAPFYEQYF. In DNA, the CDR3 is TGTGCCAGCAGCTTAGCCCCCTTCTACGAGCAGTACTTC.

This clonotype appeared many times. This rearrangement joins TRBV10-2 to TRBJ1-1; 9 bases fit TRBD1. The CDR3 sequence is 14 residues long. Germline loops: CDR1 WSHSY, CDR2 SAAADI. The J segment lost 5 bases and the V segment lost 7 bases, leaving 8 bases of the junction unmatched. The CDR3 loop is CASTWTGVETEAFF. CDR3 nucleotides: TGCGCCAGCACTTGGACAGGGGTGGAGACTGAAGCTTTCTTT.

This clonotype has a count of ten or more. The V call is TRBV28, the J call TRBJ1-1; the D gene is possibly TRBD1 (5 bases). CDR3 length equals 16 residues. V shed 6 bases and J shed 3 bases, with 20 bases lying between them. Germline CDR1 reads MDHEN; CDR2 reads SYDVKM. The DNA of the CDR3 is TGTGCCAGCAGAATCCGCGGCAGGGCCCAATACACTGAAGCTTTCTTT. Translating it yields CASRIRGRAQYTEAFF. The full variable domain, rest sourced from reference TRBV28 and TRBJ1-1, is DVKVTQSSRYLVKRTGEKVFLECVQDMDHENMFWYRQDPGLGLRLIYFSYDVKMKEKGDIPEGYSVSREKKERFSLILESASTNQTSMYLCASRIRGRAQYTEAFFGQGTRLTVV.

Regarding this clonotype: Being one base from a much bigger clone, this may be a read error. This chain joins TRBV14 and TRBJ2-1; possible D gene TRBD1, 6 bases. The germline gives CDR1 SGHDN, CDR2 FVKESK. CDR3 size: 17 residues. This CDR3 reads CASSQDRWGPSYNEQSF. DNA of the CDR3: TGTGCCAGCAGCCAAGATCGGTGGGGGCCCTCCTACAATGAGCAGTCCTTC.

This clonotype appeared many times. The genes are TRBV6-5 and TRBJ1-3; D is unresolved. Trimming took 0 bases from V and 0 from J, leaving 9 bases between them. CDR1 and CDR2 (germline): MNHEY, SVGAGI. The CDR3 contains 16 residues. The CDR3 DNA follows: TGTGCCAGCAGTTACTCGGCGCTCGGCTCTGGAAACACCATATATTTT. Protein product: CASSYSALGSGNTIYF.